This T cell receptor (beta chain) was sequenced for a study of control samples from healthy donors and cancer patients. The CDR3 runs to 13 residues. Trimming cost V 8 bases and J 4 bases; bases outside gene matches: 5. CDR1 is LGHDT, CDR2 YNNKEL, per germline (reference sequence). The assay was immunoSEQ multiplex PCR, and TCRdb's table has in-frame clones only and misses some. The sample contains 120,000 or so clones, about 83% of which appear only once. The V and J genes are TRBV3-1 (or the pseudogene TRBV3-2) and TRBJ1-2; 9 bases agree with TRBD1. This clonotype originated in a young man in good health. The specimen sequenced was blood. The CDR3 loop reads CASGGQGSYGYTF. In DNA form, the CDR3 reads TGTGCCAGCGGAGGACAGGGGTCCTATGGCTACACCTTC.